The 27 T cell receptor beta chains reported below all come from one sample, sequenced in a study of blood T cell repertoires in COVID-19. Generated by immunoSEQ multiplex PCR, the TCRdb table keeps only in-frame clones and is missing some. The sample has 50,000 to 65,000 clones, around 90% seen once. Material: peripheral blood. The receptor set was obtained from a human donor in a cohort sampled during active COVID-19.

CDR3 amino acids: CASSLWTGTGDEKLFF. Here the CDR3 DNA reads TGTGCCAGCAGTTTATGGACCGGGACAGGGGATGAAAAACTGTTTTTT. The chain uses TRBV28 and TRBJ1-4; 10 nucleotides agree with TRBD1. The CDR3 runs 16 residues. V lost 0 bases and J lost 6; bases outside the gene matches: 4. In germline, CDR1 is MDHEN, CDR2 SYDVKM.

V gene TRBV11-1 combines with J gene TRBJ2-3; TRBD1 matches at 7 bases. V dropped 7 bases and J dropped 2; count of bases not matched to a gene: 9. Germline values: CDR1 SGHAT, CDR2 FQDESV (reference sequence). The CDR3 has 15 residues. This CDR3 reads CASTTSGTVTDTQYF. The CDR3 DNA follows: TGTGCCAGCACCACCTCCGGGACAGTCACAGATACGCAGTATTTT.

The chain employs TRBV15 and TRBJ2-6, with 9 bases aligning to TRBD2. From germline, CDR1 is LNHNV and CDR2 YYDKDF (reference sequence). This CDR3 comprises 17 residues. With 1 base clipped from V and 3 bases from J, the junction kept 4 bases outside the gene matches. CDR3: CATSRVAGVFGANVLTF. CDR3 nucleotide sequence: TGTGCCACCAGCAGAGTAGCGGGAGTTTTTGGGGCCAACGTCCTGACTTTC.

The CDR3 coding sequence is TGTGCCAGCACACTAGGGTACAGGGGGATCGCTGGAAACACCATATATTTT. Protein sequence: CASTLGYRGIAGNTIYF. V gene TRBV28 combines with J gene TRBJ1-3; 8 bases map to TRBD1. V dropped 7 bases and J dropped 2; count of bases not matched to a gene: 13. The CDR3 runs to 17 residues. The germline CDR1 and CDR2 sequences are MDHEN and SYDVKM.

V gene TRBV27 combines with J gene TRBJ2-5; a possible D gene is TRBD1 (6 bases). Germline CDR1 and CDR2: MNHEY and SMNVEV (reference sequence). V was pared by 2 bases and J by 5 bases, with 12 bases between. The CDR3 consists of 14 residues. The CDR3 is CASSLGSGAETQYF. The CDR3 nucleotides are TGTGCCAGCAGTTTAGGGTCAGGGGCTGAGACCCAGTACTTC.

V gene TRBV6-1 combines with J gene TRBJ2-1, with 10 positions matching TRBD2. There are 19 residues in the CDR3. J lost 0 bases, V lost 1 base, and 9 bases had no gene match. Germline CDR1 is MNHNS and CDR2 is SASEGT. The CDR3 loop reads CASSEVGSGRFLSYNEQFF. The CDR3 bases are TGTGCCAGCAGTGAAGTGGGTAGCGGGAGGTTCCTCTCCTACAATGAGCAGTTCTTC.

This chain's CDR3 is CASRKQGAGQPQHF. As DNA, the CDR3 is TGTGCCAGCAGGAAACAGGGGGCCGGTCAGCCCCAGCATTTT. This chain links TRBV28 with TRBJ1-5; TRBD1 agrees at 9 bases. This CDR3 comprises 14 residues. Germline V gene sequence: CDR1 MDHEN, CDR2 SYDVKM. V lost 6 bases to trimming and J lost 6 bases; unmatched junction nucleotides: 6.

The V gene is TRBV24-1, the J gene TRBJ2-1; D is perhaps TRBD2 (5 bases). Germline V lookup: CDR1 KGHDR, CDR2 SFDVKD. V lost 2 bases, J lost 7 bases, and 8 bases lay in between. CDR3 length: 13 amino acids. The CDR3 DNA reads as TGTGCCACCAGTGATTGGAGACTAAATGAGCAGTTCTTC. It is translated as CATSDWRLNEQFF.

The CDR3: CASSLGTGGDYRTEAFF. The CDR3 DNA is TGTGCCAGCAGCTTAGGGACAGGGGGCGATTATCGGACTGAAGCTTTCTTT. The genes are TRBV5-6 and TRBJ1-1, with 12 bases fitting TRBD1. This CDR3 comprises 17 residues. V lost 2 bases to trimming and J lost 5 bases; unmatched junction nucleotides: 10. Per the germline V gene, CDR1 is SGHDT and CDR2 is YYEEEE.

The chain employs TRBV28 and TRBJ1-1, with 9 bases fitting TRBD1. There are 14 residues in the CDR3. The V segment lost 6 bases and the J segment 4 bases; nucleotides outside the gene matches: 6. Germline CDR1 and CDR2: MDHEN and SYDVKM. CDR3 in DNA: TGTGCCAGCAGCGGAACAGGGGGCACCACTGAAGCTTTCTTT. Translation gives CASSGTGGTTEAFF.

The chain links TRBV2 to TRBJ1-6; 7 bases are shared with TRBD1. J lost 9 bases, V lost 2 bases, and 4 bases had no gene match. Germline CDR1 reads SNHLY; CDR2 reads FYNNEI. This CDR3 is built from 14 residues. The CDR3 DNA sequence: TGTGCCAGCAGTGAATGGACAGGAGGTTCACCCCTCCACTTT. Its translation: CASSEWTGGSPLHF.

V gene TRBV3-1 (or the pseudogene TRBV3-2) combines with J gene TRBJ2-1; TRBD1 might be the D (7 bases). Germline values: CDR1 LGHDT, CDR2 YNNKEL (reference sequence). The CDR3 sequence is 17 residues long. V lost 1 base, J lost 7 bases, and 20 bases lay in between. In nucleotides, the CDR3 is TGTGCCAGCAGCCAAGGGGAGGACAGGCCAGATCGGAATGAGCAGTTCTTC. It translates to CASSQGEDRPDRNEQFF.

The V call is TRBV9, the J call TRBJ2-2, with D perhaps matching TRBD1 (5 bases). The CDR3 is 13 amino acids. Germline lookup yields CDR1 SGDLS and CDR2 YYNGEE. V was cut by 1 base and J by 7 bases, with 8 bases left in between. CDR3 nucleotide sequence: TGTGCCAGCAGCGTATCAGGGTACGGGGAGCTGTTTTTT. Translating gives CASSVSGYGELFF.

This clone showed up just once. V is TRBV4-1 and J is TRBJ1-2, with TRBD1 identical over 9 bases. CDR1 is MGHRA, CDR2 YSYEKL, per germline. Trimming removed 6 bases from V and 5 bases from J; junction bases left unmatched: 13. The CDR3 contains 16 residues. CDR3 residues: CASRLHRTGDNYGYTF. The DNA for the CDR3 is TGCGCCAGCAGGTTGCATAGGACAGGGGATAATTATGGCTACACCTTC.

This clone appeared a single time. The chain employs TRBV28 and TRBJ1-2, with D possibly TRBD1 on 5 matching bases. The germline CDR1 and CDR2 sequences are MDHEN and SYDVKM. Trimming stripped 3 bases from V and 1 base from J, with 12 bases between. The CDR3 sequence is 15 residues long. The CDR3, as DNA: TGTGCCAGCAGTTTCGGGGGAAGTCTTAACTATGGCTACACCTTC. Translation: CASSFGGSLNYGYTF.

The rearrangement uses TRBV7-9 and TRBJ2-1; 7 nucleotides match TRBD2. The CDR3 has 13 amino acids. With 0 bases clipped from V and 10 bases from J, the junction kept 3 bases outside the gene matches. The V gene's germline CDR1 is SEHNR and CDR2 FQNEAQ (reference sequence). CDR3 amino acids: CASSLARGGEQFF. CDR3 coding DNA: TGTGCCAGCAGCTTAGCGCGGGGAGGGGAGCAGTTCTTC. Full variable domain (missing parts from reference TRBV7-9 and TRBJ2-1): DTGVSQNPRHKITKRGQNVTFRCDPISEHNRLYWYRQTLGQGPEFLTYFQNEAQLEKSRLLSDRFSAERPKGSFSTLEIQRTEQGDSAMYLCASSLARGGEQFFGPGTRLTVL.

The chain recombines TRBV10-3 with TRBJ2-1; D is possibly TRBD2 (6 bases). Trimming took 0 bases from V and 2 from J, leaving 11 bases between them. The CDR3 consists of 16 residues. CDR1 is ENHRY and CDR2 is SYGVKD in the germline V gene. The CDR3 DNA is TGTGCCATCAGTGAGTCGGGCGGGACTGCCTACAATGAGCAGTTCTTC. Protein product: CAISESGGTAYNEQFF.

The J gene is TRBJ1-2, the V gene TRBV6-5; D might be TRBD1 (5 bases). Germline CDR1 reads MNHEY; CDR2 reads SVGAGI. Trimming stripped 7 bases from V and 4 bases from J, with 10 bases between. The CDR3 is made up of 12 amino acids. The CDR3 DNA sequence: TGTGCCAGCACGGGACTTGGCTATGGCTACACCTTC. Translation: CASTGLGYGYTF.

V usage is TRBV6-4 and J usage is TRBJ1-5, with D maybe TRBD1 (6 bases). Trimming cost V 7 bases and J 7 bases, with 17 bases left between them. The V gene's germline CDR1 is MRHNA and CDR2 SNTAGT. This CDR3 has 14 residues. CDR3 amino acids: CASTYRDIDQPQHF. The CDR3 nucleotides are TGTGCCAGCACCTACAGGGACATTGACCAGCCCCAGCATTTT.

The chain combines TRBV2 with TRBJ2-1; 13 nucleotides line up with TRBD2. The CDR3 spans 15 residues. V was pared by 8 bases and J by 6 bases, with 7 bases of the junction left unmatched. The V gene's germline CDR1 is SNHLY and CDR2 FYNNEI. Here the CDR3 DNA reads TGTGCCAGCGGGGGGACTAGCGGGGTCCTCAATGAGCAGTTCTTC. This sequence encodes CASGGTSGVLNEQFF.

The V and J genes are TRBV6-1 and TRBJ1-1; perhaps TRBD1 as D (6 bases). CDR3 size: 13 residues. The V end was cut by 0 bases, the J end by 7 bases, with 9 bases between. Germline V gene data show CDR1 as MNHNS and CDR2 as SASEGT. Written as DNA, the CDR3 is TGTGCCAGCAGTGAAGCGAAGGGACATGAAGCTTTCTTT. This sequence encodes CASSEAKGHEAFF.

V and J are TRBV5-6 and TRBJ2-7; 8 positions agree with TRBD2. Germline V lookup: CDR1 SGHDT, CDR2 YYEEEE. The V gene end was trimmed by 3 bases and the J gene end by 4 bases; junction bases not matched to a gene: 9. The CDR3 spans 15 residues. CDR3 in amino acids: CASSWIAGSPYEQYF. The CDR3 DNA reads TGTGCCAGCAGCTGGATAGCGGGGTCGCCTTACGAGCAGTACTTC.

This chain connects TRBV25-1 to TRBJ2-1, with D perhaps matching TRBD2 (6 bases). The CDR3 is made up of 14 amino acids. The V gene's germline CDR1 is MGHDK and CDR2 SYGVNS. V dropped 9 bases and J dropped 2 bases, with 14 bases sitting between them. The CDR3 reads CASKVSGPYNEQFF. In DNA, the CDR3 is TGTGCCAGTAAAGTCAGCGGGCCCTACAATGAGCAGTTCTTC.

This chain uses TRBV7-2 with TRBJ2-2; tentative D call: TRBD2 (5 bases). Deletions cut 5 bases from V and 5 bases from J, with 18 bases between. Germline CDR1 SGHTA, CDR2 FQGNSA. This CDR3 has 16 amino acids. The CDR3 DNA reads TGTGCCAGCAGCCCCAACCGAATACGGGAAACCGGGGAGCTGTTTTTT. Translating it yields CASSPNRIRETGELFF.

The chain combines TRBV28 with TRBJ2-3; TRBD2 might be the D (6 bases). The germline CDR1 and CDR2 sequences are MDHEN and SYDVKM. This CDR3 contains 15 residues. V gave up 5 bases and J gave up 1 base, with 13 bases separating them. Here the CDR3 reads CASSGLSGGTDTQYF. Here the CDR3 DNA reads TGTGCCAGCAGTGGACTCTCGGGGGGCACAGATACGCAGTATTTT.

CDR3 amino acids: CASSPILGLASYEQYF. The CDR3 coding sequence is TGTGCCAGCAGCCCAATCCTCGGACTAGCCTCCTACGAGCAGTACTTC. This chain uses TRBV7-9 with TRBJ2-7; 8 nucleotides agree with TRBD2. V lost 5 bases, J lost 0 bases, and 9 bases stayed unmatched. Germline values: CDR1 SEHNR, CDR2 FQNEAQ (reference sequence). CDR3 size: 16 residues.

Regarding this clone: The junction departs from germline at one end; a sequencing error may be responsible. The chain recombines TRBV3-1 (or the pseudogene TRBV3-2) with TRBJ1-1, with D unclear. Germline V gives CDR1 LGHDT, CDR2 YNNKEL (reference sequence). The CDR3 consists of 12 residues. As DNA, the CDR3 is TGTGCCAGCAGCCAAGAAGGAGCTGAAACTTTCTTT. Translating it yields CASSQEGAETFF.